This record covers a single TCR beta chain. The data are from a study of blood T cell repertoires in COVID-19. As for the study in general: There were acute and convalescent COVID-19 samples, and they came from the United States, Italy and Spain. Sample material is recorded as cDNA or gDNA derived from T cells, B-cell-depleted T cells, or PBMCs.

Authors' processing steps: From reference gene primer amplification, estimates of nucleated cell counts were derived. The repertoire was sequenced with immunoSEQ multiplex PCR; TCRdb's copy has only in-frame clones and lacks some. Clone size and the V and J calls come from that table; the DNA yielded D and trimming. The data contain roughly 40,000 clones, approximately 80% of them seen just once; the ten biggest clones take up 11% to 15%. The clonotype comes from a human donor in a cohort sampled during active COVID-19. Sequencing used peripheral blood.

The CDR3 region has the DNA TGCGCCAGCAGTGAAGGGCTAGCGGGAGGTGTAGCAGATACGCAGTATTTT. Translating gives CASSEGLAGGVADTQYF. This chain connects TRBV10-2 to TRBJ2-3; 11 bases are a match to TRBD2. The germline gives CDR1 WSHSY, CDR2 SAAADI. CDR3 length: 17 residues. Trimming removed 3 bases from V and 4 bases from J; junction bases left unmatched: 9.